The 30 T cell receptor beta chains listed next were all sequenced from one sample in a study of glioma-infiltrating T cells after dendritic cell vaccination. The time point was: after dendritic cell vaccination, including at tumor progression/relapse. The protocol was immunoSEQ multiplex PCR, while the TCRdb copy is restricted to in-frame clones and leaves out a portion. The table includes fewer than 75,000 clones, roughly 84% detected once. The source material was blood, sampled after dendritic cell vaccination. The receptors shown here come from a human donor with glioblastoma.

V and J are TRBV6-5 and TRBJ2-5, with 10 positions matching TRBD1. The CDR3 runs to 15 residues. V gave up 0 bases and J gave up 4 bases; unmatched junction bases: 2. Germline-derived CDR1 and CDR2 are MNHEY and SVGAGI. As DNA, the CDR3 is TGTGCCAGCAGTTACTCCGGGGACAGGGGAGAGACCCAGTACTTC. Protein sequence: CASSYSGDRGETQYF.

The rearrangement uses TRBV25-1 and TRBJ2-5, with D unresolved. There are 14 residues in the CDR3. V was pared by 2 bases and J by 5 bases, with 12 bases between. Germline V gene data show CDR1 as MGHDK and CDR2 as SYGVNS. The CDR3 is CASSETQSAETQYF. CDR3 nucleotides: TGTGCCAGCAGTGAAACCCAAAGTGCGGAGACCCAGTACTTC. The variable domain in full, with the rest retrieved from reference TRBV25-1 and TRBJ2-5, is EADIYQTPRYLVIGTGKKITLECSQTMGHDKMYWYQQDPGMELHLIHYSYGVNSTEKGDLSSESTVSRIRTEHFPLTLESARPSHTSQYLCASSETQSAETQYFGPGTRLLVL.

The V and J genes are TRBV28 and TRBJ1-4, with TRBD1 matching 10 bases. Trimming cost V 7 bases and J 6 bases; bases outside gene matches: 11. CDR1 is MDHEN, CDR2 SYDVKM, per germline. The CDR3 runs to 16 residues. CDR3 region: CASNPGGQGLYEKLFF. In nucleotides, the CDR3 is TGTGCCAGCAACCCCGGGGGACAGGGGCTGTATGAAAAACTGTTTTTT.

This sequence joins TRBV7-6 and TRBJ2-2, with TRBD2 matching over 8 bases. Trimming removed 2 bases from V and 0 bases from J; junction bases left unmatched: 11. This CDR3 spans 19 amino acids. CDR1 SGHVS and CDR2 FNYEAQ come from the germline V gene. In DNA form, the CDR3 reads TGTGCCAGCAGCTTACTGCCCATCTCGACTAGCGCGAACACCGGGGAGCTGTTTTTT. The encoded protein is CASSLLPISTSANTGELFF.

V and J are TRBV15 and TRBJ1-5; the match to TRBD1 covers 9 bases. The CDR3 is 20 amino acids. After removal of 4 bases from V and 1 base from J, the junction contained 17 bases not matched to a gene. The germline gives CDR1 LNHNV, CDR2 YYDKDF (reference sequence). The CDR3 region is CATSKRKPGQGIWSNQPQHF. In nucleotides, the CDR3 is TGTGCCACCAGCAAAAGAAAGCCGGGACAGGGAATATGGAGCAATCAGCCCCAGCATTTT.

The chain has TRBV5-1 and TRBJ1-2; TRBD1 agrees at 9 bases. Trimming removed 3 bases from V and 2 bases from J; junction bases left unmatched: 5. Germline CDR1 is SGHRS and CDR2 is YFSETQ. The CDR3 spans 15 residues. The CDR3 nucleotides read TGCGCCAGCAGCTCCCCGGACAGGGGAAACTATGGCTACACCTTC. It codes for CASSSPDRGNYGYTF.

This chain links TRBV6-5 with TRBJ2-5; 9 bases line up with TRBD2. The junction had 5 bases not matched to a gene; V was cut back by 2 bases and J by 1 base. CDR1 and CDR2 (germline): MNHEY, SVGAGI. The CDR3 runs to 16 residues. The chain's CDR3 is CASSYGLAGLQETQYF. The CDR3 DNA reads as TGTGCCAGCAGTTACGGGCTAGCGGGGCTCCAAGAGACCCAGTACTTC.

This CDR3 reads CASSLTGGHTGELFF. CDR3 in DNA: TGCGCCAGCAGCTTAACAGGGGGCCATACCGGGGAGCTGTTTTTT. The V call is TRBV5-1, the J call TRBJ2-2, with 9 bases matching TRBD1. Germline CDR1 and CDR2: SGHRS and YFSETQ. The CDR3 is 15 amino acids. V shed 2 bases, J shed 5 bases, and the junction held 4 bases outside the gene matches.

The rearrangement links TRBV4-2 to TRBJ2-3; 9 positions match TRBD2. The CDR3 length is 16 residues. V trimming: 4 bases; J trimming: 2 bases; junction bases outside the gene matches: 7. CDR1 LGHNA and CDR2 YNFKEQ come from the germline V gene. In DNA, the CDR3 is TGTGCCAGCAGCCCCCTTAGCGGGGGTCACACAGATACGCAGTATTTT. Translated, it gives CASSPLSGGHTDTQYF.

The rearrangement joins TRBV27 to TRBJ1-5, with D perhaps TRBD1 (6 bases). The length of the CDR3 is 14 residues. Germline CDR1 is MNHEY and CDR2 is SMNVEV (reference sequence). V was pared by 1 base and J by 4 bases, with 8 bases between. CDR3 nucleotide sequence: TGTGCCAGCAGTTTATTAAGGGGGAATCAGCCCCAGCATTTT. Its protein product is CASSLLRGNQPQHF.

The J gene is TRBJ2-3, the V gene TRBV20-1; 10 nucleotides line up with TRBD1. This CDR3 is 11 amino acids long. Germline V gives CDR1 DFQATT, CDR2 SNEGSKA (reference sequence). V lost 5 bases to trimming and J lost 14 bases; unmatched junction nucleotides: 7. Written as DNA, the CDR3 is TGCAGTGCTGACGGGACAGGGGTCTCGTATTTT. This translates into CSADGTGVSYF.

This clone was found a few times. The J gene is TRBJ1-5, the V gene TRBV6-5, with a weak D call TRBD1 (6 bases). The germline gives CDR1 MNHEY, CDR2 SVGAGI. The V end was cut by 2 bases, the J end by 4 bases, with 9 bases between. The CDR3 is made up of 14 amino acids. The CDR3 loop is CASSYGQFNQPQHF. CDR3 nucleotides: TGTGCCAGCAGTTACGGACAGTTTAATCAGCCCCAGCATTTT.

V is TRBV27 and J is TRBJ1-2; possible D gene TRBD1, 5 bases. The CDR3 spans 14 residues. V was cut by 0 bases and J by 2 bases, with 7 bases left in between. The germline CDR1 and CDR2 sequences are MNHEY and SMNVEV (reference sequence). This chain's CDR3 is CASSLSRENYGYTF. CDR3 sequence (DNA): TGTGCCAGCAGTTTATCCAGGGAAAACTATGGCTACACCTTC.

The chain has TRBV30 and TRBJ2-1, with D perhaps matching TRBD1 (7 bases). This CDR3 is built from 17 residues. With 0 bases removed from V and 5 bases from J, the gap between germline ends came to 20 bases. Looked up from germline, CDR1 is GTSNPN and CDR2 is SVGIG (reference sequence). CDR3 region: CAWSVPPGPRGDNEQFF. The CDR3 region has the DNA TGTGCCTGGAGTGTACCACCCGGGCCCAGGGGGGACAATGAGCAGTTCTTC.

The chain is built from TRBV5-1 and TRBJ1-1; 8 nucleotides match TRBD1. The length of the CDR3 is 16 residues. The trim removed 5 bases at V and 0 bases at J, leaving 9 bases unmatched. Germline V gives CDR1 SGHRS, CDR2 YFSETQ. The DNA for the CDR3 is TGCGCCAGCAGTTCCGGGACAGGAAACATGAACACTGAAGCTTTCTTT. It yields the protein CASSSGTGNMNTEAFF.

Only a few counts were recorded for this clone. Other DNA sequences in the same sample also yield this CDR3. J is TRBJ2-1 and V is TRBV6-5; 12 bases are a match to TRBD2. J was trimmed by 7 bases and V by 6 bases; bases with no gene match: 7. CDR1 MNHEY and CDR2 SVGAGI come from the germline V gene. This CDR3 region has 15 residues. CDR3 residues: CASSLAGGPVNEQFF. CDR3 sequence (DNA): TGTGCCAGCAGCCTAGCGGGGGGGCCGGTAAATGAGCAGTTCTTC.

The V gene is TRBV7-6, the J gene TRBJ1-5, with D possibly being TRBD1 (5 bases). Deletions cut 5 bases from V and 3 bases from J, with 20 bases between. CDR1 SGHVS and CDR2 FNYEAQ come from the germline V gene. The length of the CDR3 is 17 residues. The CDR3 sequence is CASSLAMGRRFNQPQHF. Here the CDR3 DNA reads TGTGCCAGCAGCCTCGCAATGGGGCGACGGTTCAATCAGCCCCAGCATTTT.

The rearrangement links TRBV29-1 to TRBJ2-7; weak D call: TRBD1 (5 bases). Looked up from germline, CDR1 is SQVTM and CDR2 is ANQGSEA. This CDR3 region has 16 residues. V was shortened by 3 bases and J by 0 bases, with 18 bases between the two germline ends. CDR3 region: CSVDVQGASSSYEQYF. The CDR3 region has the DNA TGCAGCGTTGATGTCCAAGGGGCCTCAAGCTCCTACGAGCAGTACTTC.

The genes are TRBV2 and TRBJ1-1; 7 nucleotides agree with TRBD1. The CDR3 length is 12 residues. Germline lookup yields CDR1 SNHLY and CDR2 FYNNEI. With 6 bases clipped from V and 3 bases from J, the junction kept 1 base outside the gene matches. The CDR3 coding sequence is TGTGCCAGCAGCGACAGGGACACTGAAGCTTTCTTT. It encodes CASSDRDTEAFF.

This clone has just one count. This chain uses TRBV5-1 with TRBJ2-1, with TRBD2 matching 7 bases. The junction had 6 bases not matched to a gene; V was cut back by 0 bases and J by 6 bases. This CDR3 is built from 15 residues. The V gene's germline CDR1 is SGHRS and CDR2 YFSETQ. In DNA, the CDR3 is TGCGCCAGCAGCTTGGGGGAGCGGGAATCCAATGAGCAGTTCTTC. It codes for CASSLGERESNEQFF. The entire variable domain, with the rest obtained from reference TRBV5-1 and TRBJ2-1, is as follows: KAGVTQTPRYLIKTRGQQVTLSCSPISGHRSVSWYQQTPGQGLQFLFEYFSETQRNKGNFPGRFSGRQFSNSRSEMNVSTLELGDSALYLCASSLGERESNEQFFGPGTRLTVL.

This chain links TRBV28 with TRBJ2-7; a possible D gene is TRBD1 (6 bases). The V and J ends lost 2 bases and 5 bases respectively, with 13 bases between them. The germline V gene has CDR1 MDHEN and CDR2 SYDVKM. CDR3 size: 14 residues. CDR3 sequence reads: CASSLRETGHEQYF. The DNA of the CDR3 is TGTGCCAGCAGTTTAAGGGAGACAGGTCACGAGCAGTACTTC.

V is TRBV23-1 and J is TRBJ2-7, with 8 bases lining up with TRBD1. TRBV23-1 has ORF status, its function being uncertain. This CDR3 is built from 18 residues. The V segment lost 3 bases and the J segment 2 bases; nucleotides outside the gene matches: 15. The CDR3, as DNA: TGCGCCAGCAGTCAGCACCCCCGCCAGCCGGGACAGGCCTACGAGCAGTACTTC. Its protein product is CASSQHPRQPGQAYEQYF.

V usage is TRBV7-9 and J usage is TRBJ1-6; TRBD1 aligns across 9 bases. This CDR3 has 16 amino acids. With V trimmed by 3 bases and J by 8 bases, 8 bases remained unmatched. Per germline, CDR1 SEHNR and CDR2 FQNEAQ (reference sequence). This CDR3 reads CASSFESGTGHSPLHF. The DNA for the CDR3 is TGTGCCAGCAGCTTTGAATCCGGGACAGGGCATTCACCCCTCCACTTT.

The V and J genes are TRBV27 and TRBJ2-3, with 15 bases matching TRBD2. The trim removed 4 bases at V and 4 bases at J, leaving 6 bases unmatched. The CDR3 spans 17 residues. CDR1 is MNHEY and CDR2 is SMNVEV in the germline V gene (reference sequence). Written as DNA, the CDR3 is TGTGCCAGCAGTTCCGGACTAGCGGGGGGGAGGGCAGATACGCAGTATTTT. Its translation: CASSSGLAGGRADTQYF.

V is TRBV19 and J is TRBJ1-2; TRBD1 might be the D (5 bases). The V gene lost 0 bases and the J gene lost 3 bases, with 8 bases spanning the gap. CDR1 is LNHDA and CDR2 is SQIVND in the germline V gene (reference sequence). The CDR3 has 14 amino acids. The CDR3 is CASSIDHRHYGYTF. The DNA for the CDR3 is TGTGCCAGTAGTATAGATCACAGGCACTATGGCTACACCTTC.

The chain couples TRBV5-1 to TRBJ1-1; perhaps TRBD1 as D (6 bases). The CDR3 is made up of 14 amino acids. Trimming shortened V by 4 bases and J by 6 bases, and 16 bases separated the two germline ends. Germline V gene lookup returns CDR1 SGHRS and CDR2 YFSETQ. The CDR3 protein is CASSDPQGRAEAFF. In nucleotides, the CDR3 is TGCGCCAGCAGCGATCCCCAGGGGAGGGCTGAAGCTTTCTTT.

This clone was observed a single time. The CDR3 DNA is TGTGCCACCCCCAGGACAGGGGGTTTGGAGGACTATGGCTACACCTTC. Translated, it gives CATPRTGGLEDYGYTF. J is TRBJ1-2 and V is TRBV2; 10 bases are shared with TRBD1. CDR3 length: 16 amino acids. Looked up from germline, CDR1 is SNHLY and CDR2 is FYNNEI. With 10 bases clipped from V and 3 bases from J, the junction kept 14 bases outside the gene matches.

The sample holds a few counts of this clone. This chain uses TRBV6-5 with TRBJ1-2, with TRBD1 matching 7 bases. V was clipped by 4 bases and J by 1 base; unmatched bases: 6. The germline gives CDR1 MNHEY, CDR2 SVGAGI. The CDR3 runs to 15 residues. This CDR3 is CASSSYGTVNYGYTF. Written as DNA, the CDR3 is TGTGCCAGCAGTTCGTACGGGACAGTTAACTATGGCTACACCTTC.

This chain joins TRBV28 and TRBJ1-5, with D tentatively TRBD1 (6 bases). V shed 5 bases and J shed 7 bases, with 18 bases lying between them. Germline CDR1 reads MDHEN; CDR2 reads SYDVKM. The length of the CDR3 is 15 residues. CDR3 DNA: TGTGCCAGCAGTCCCCCAGGGGCGCTTCGGCAGCCCCAGCATTTT. Its translation: CASSPPGALRQPQHF.

The V gene is TRBV2, the J gene TRBJ1-4, with 9 positions matching TRBD1. The CDR3 length is 12 residues. Germline V gene lookup returns CDR1 SNHLY and CDR2 FYNNEI. The CDR3 spells CRTGTGNEKLFF. CDR3 in DNA: TGTAGAACCGGGACAGGGAATGAAAAACTGTTTTTT.